The present TCR beta chain was sequenced within a study of blood T cell repertoires in COVID-19. The overall study: Spain, Italy and the United States supplied samples that represented acute and convalescent COVID-19.

Sequencing used immunoSEQ multiplex PCR; TCRdb keeps in-frame clones, though not all of them. The table records over 130,000 clones, roughly 89% of them present only once. Trimming removed 7 bases from V and 6 bases from J, with 15 bases in between. The germline gives CDR1 MNHEY, CDR2 SVGAGI. The CDR3 has 13 amino acids. In its sample, this clone was seen a few times. Sequences were obtained from peripheral blood. This chain uses TRBV6-5 with TRBJ1-1; D is ambiguous. The clonotype comes from a man aged 25-45 years with COVID-19, enrolled during active disease. The CDR3 loop reads CASTLSGMAEAFF. The CDR3 DNA follows: TGTGCCAGCACTTTGTCCGGGATGGCTGAAGCTTTCTTT.